Presented here are 30 T cell receptor beta chains from one specimen sequenced in a study of T cell repertoires in cytomegalovirus infection. In TCRdb, the reads were re-called with MiXCR into one record per CDR3 protein. The repertoire consists of 300,000 or so distinct CDR3 sequences, with about a quarter occurring once and the leading ten covering 11% to 15%. Sequencing was performed on PBMCs. These receptors were collected from a human donor in good health (CMV status not recorded). Some clones in this sample may be carry-over from other donors' samples.

The chain carries TRBV20-1 and TRBJ2-7; D might be TRBD1 or TRBD2, each matching 5 bases. The germline gives CDR1 DFQATT, CDR2 SNEGSKA (reference sequence). The CDR3 has 11 residues. Trimming took off 6 bases at V and 5 bases at J, with 11 bases between the two ends. CDR3 loop: CSAEGLDEQYF. The CDR3 nucleotides read TGCAGTGCCGAGGGGTTAGACGAGCAGTACTTC.

This clonotype was counted between two and nine times. The chain links TRBV12-3 or TRBV12-4 to TRBJ2-4; D call uncertain. The CDR3 is 15 amino acids. Deletions cut 3 bases from V and 7 bases from J, with 16 bases between. The DNA of the CDR3 is TGTGCCAGCAGTTTTCGGTCTCCGAAGGAGAACATTCAGTACTTC. This codes for CASSFRSPKENIQYF.

This clonotype occurred a few times. The CDR3 here is CASSPRRRQGQWDGYTF. As DNA, the CDR3 is TGTGCCAGCAGCCCGCGGAGGCGACAGGGACAATGGGATGGCTACACCTTC. The chain joins TRBV5-8 to TRBJ1-2, with 7 nucleotides matching TRBD1. The germline gives CDR1 SGHTS, CDR2 YDEGEE. The CDR3 consists of 17 residues. V lost 4 bases and J lost 6; bases outside the gene matches: 18.

The rearrangement uses TRBV2 and TRBJ2-3, with a possible D match to TRBD2 (6 bases). CDR1 is SNHLY, CDR2 FYNNEI, per germline. The CDR3 spans 14 residues. V shed 4 bases and J shed 6 bases, with 14 bases lying between them. CDR3 residues: CASSAWGVGDTQYF. Written as DNA, the CDR3 is TGTGCCAGCAGTGCCTGGGGGGTTGGGGATACGCAGTATTTT.

The gene calls are TRBV2 and TRBJ2-3; the match to TRBD2 covers 10 bases. The germline V gene encodes CDR1 SNHLY and CDR2 FYNNEI. Trimming removed 6 bases from V and 6 bases from J; junction bases left unmatched: 9. This CDR3 region has 15 residues. The CDR3 is CASRPLAGVSDTQYF. CDR3 nucleotide sequence: TGTGCCAGCAGGCCCCTAGCGGGAGTATCGGATACGCAGTATTTT.

This clonotype was recorded at least ten times. The junction departs from germline at one end; a sequencing error may be responsible. The chain links TRBV6-2 or TRBV6-3 to TRBJ2-1; 16 bases match TRBD2. This CDR3 spans 18 amino acids. The germline V gene encodes CDR1 MNHEY and CDR2 SVGEGT. DNA of the CDR3: TGTGTCAGCAGTGGCCGCGCCGGGACTAGCGGGAGGGCCCATGAGCAGTTCTTC. Translating gives CVSSGRAGTSGRAHEQFF.

The chain joins TRBV28 to TRBJ1-2, with D perhaps TRBD1 (6 bases). Germline V gene data show CDR1 as MDHEN and CDR2 as SYDVKM. V was trimmed by 5 bases and J by 7 bases, leaving 14 bases between them. CDR3 length: 13 residues. CDR3 protein: CASSQQGLGGYTF. The CDR3 nucleotides are TGTGCCAGCAGTCAACAGGGTTTAGGTGGCTACACCTTC.

The V and J genes are TRBV2 and TRBJ1-6; 7 bases align to TRBD1. CDR3 length: 16 residues. J gave up 7 bases and V 2 bases, and 8 bases lay outside the gene matches. Germline V lookup: CDR1 SNHLY, CDR2 FYNNEI. The DNA for the CDR3 is TGTGCCAGCAGTGAATCTTCGGGACAGATAAATTCACCCCTCCACTTT. Protein sequence: CASSESSGQINSPLHF.

This rearrangement joins TRBV3-1 to TRBJ1-1; possible D gene TRBD1, 6 bases. Per the germline V gene, CDR1 is LGHDT and CDR2 is YNNKEL (reference sequence). The CDR3 is made up of 12 amino acids. With 0 bases removed from V and 9 bases from J, the gap between germline ends came to 8 bases. The CDR3 DNA is TGTGCCAGCAGCCAAGAAGGGGGAAAAGCTTTCTTT. Translated: CASSQEGGKAFF. The full variable domain, its missing parts supplied by reference TRBV3-1 and TRBJ1-1, is DTAVSQTPKYLVTQMGNDKSIKCEQNLGHDTMYWYKQDSKKFLKIMFSYNNKELIINETVPNRFSPKSPDKAHLNLHINSLELGDSAVYFCASSQEGGKAFFGQGTRLTVV.

The chain links TRBV19 to TRBJ1-5; 8 nucleotides agree with TRBD1. The CDR3 is made up of 16 amino acids. Germline-derived CDR1 and CDR2 are LNHDA and SQIVND (reference sequence). Trimming cost V 3 bases and J 3 bases; bases outside gene matches: 7. The chain's CDR3 is CASSIRQGTNNQPQHF. The CDR3 DNA follows: TGTGCCAGTAGTATTCGACAGGGGACGAACAATCAGCCCCAGCATTTT.

J is TRBJ2-1 and V is TRBV19; D is unresolved. The CDR3 sequence is 15 residues long. V lost 9 bases and J 0 bases, leaving 15 bases between the germline ends. Germline values: CDR1 LNHDA, CDR2 SQIVND (reference sequence). CDR3 in amino acids: CASTREASSYNEQFF. The CDR3 nucleotides are TGTGCCAGCACAAGAGAGGCGAGCTCCTACAATGAGCAGTTCTTC.

The genes are TRBV11-2 and TRBJ2-1; the D gene is possibly TRBD2 (7 bases). V was clipped by 0 bases and J by 8 bases, with 14 bases between them. Germline V gives CDR1 SGHAT, CDR2 FQNNGV. The CDR3 loop spans 15 amino acids. CDR3 region: CASSLEGGGEYEQFF. DNA of the CDR3: TGTGCCAGCAGCTTAGAAGGGGGGGGGGAATATGAGCAGTTCTTC.

This clonotype was seen only a few times. The V and J genes are TRBV12-3 or TRBV12-4 and TRBJ1-2; a possible D gene is TRBD1 (5 bases). V was cut by 3 bases and J by 8 bases, with 10 bases left in between. There are 12 residues in the CDR3. The CDR3 spells CASSFSGGGYTF. In nucleotides, the CDR3 is TGTGCCAGCAGTTTCTCCGGGGGAGGCTACACCTTC.

This clonotype was recorded many times. This rearrangement joins TRBV7-2 to TRBJ2-5; no firm D call. V gave up 2 bases and J gave up 4 bases, with 5 bases separating them. Germline V gene lookup returns CDR1 SGHTA and CDR2 FQGNSA. CDR3 length: 12 residues. The chain's CDR3 is CASSLWGETQYF. Here the CDR3 DNA reads TGTGCCAGCAGCTTATGGGGAGAGACCCAGTACTTC.

This clonotype has more than one count but fewer than ten. The rearrangement joins TRBV7-2 to TRBJ2-5; no clear D gene. Trimming stripped 5 bases from V and 11 bases from J, with 12 bases between. Germline V gives CDR1 SGHTA, CDR2 FQGNSA. CDR3 size: 11 residues. As DNA, the CDR3 is TGTGCCAGCAGCCAAGAGCGCGGACAGTACTTC. Protein product: CASSQERGQYF. The full variable domain, with the rest looked up from reference TRBV7-2 and TRBJ2-5, is GAGVSQSPSNKVTEKGKDVELRCDPISGHTALYWYRQSLGQGLEFLIYFQGNSAPDKSGLPSDRFSAERTGGSVSTLTIQRTQQEDSAVYLCASSQERGQYFGPGTRLLVL.

In this sample, this clonotype turned up a few times. This chain connects TRBV6-6 to TRBJ1-6; 7 bases align to TRBD1. Germline CDR1 reads MNHNY; CDR2 reads SVGAGI (reference sequence). Germline trimming cut 6 bases from V and 7 bases from J; bases unmatched to any gene: 9. The CDR3 is made up of 15 amino acids. The CDR3 DNA follows: TGTGCCAGCAGCCTTAGACAGGGAGGGAATTCACCCCTCCACTTT. Translating gives CASSLRQGGNSPLHF.

The chain combines TRBV18 with TRBJ2-6; TRBD2 might be the D (5 bases). There are 15 residues in the CDR3. Germline CDR1 KGHSH, CDR2 LQKENI. V was pared by 3 bases and J by 4 bases, with 10 bases between. CDR3 nucleotide sequence: TGTGCCAGCTCACCGAGGGAATCCGGGGCCAACGTCCTGACTTTC. Protein sequence: CASSPRESGANVLTF.

V is TRBV6-2 or TRBV6-3 and J is TRBJ1-5, with D hard to call. There are 14 residues in the CDR3. Germline V gives CDR1 MNHEY, CDR2 SVGEGT. Trimming removed 4 bases at V and 3 bases at J, with 10 bases between. CDR3 amino acids: CASSSRNFNQPQHF. The CDR3 DNA follows: TGTGCCAGCAGTTCCCGGAACTTCAATCAGCCCCAGCATTTT.

The V gene is TRBV5-6, the J gene TRBJ1-5, with D unresolved. The V end lost 0 bases, the J end lost 6 bases, and 13 bases lay between the germline ends. Germline V gene sequence: CDR1 SGHDT, CDR2 YYEEEE. This CDR3 has 15 amino acids. The CDR3 protein is CASSLGSGYSQPQHF. CDR3 nucleotides: TGTGCCAGCAGCTTGGGTTCGGGGTATAGTCAGCCCCAGCATTTT.

The chain recombines TRBV12-3 or TRBV12-4 with TRBJ1-2; no definite D call. This CDR3 comprises 14 residues. V was cut by 5 bases and J by 4 bases, with 14 bases left in between. The CDR3 coding sequence is TGTGCCAGCAGTCGTAGGGTTTTACGCTATGGCTACACCTTC. Amino acid sequence: CASSRRVLRYGYTF.

This clonotype was observed a few times. The V gene is TRBV5-4, the J gene TRBJ2-1; D unresolved. CDR3 length equals 14 residues. With 0 bases removed from V and 10 bases from J, the gap between germline ends came to 14 bases. CDR1 is SGHNT and CDR2 is YYREEE in the germline V gene (reference sequence). For the CDR3, the DNA is TGTGCCAGCAGCTTGGGGCTAGAGGAGTGGGAGCAGTTCTTC. Translated: CASSLGLEEWEQFF.

This chain uses TRBV6-5 with TRBJ2-1; 15 nucleotides align to TRBD2. This CDR3 is 18 amino acids long. CDR1 and CDR2 (germline): MNHEY, SVGAGI. With V trimmed by 0 bases and J by 7 bases, 7 bases remained unmatched. The CDR3 is CASSYSATGLAGGNEQFF. As DNA, the CDR3 is TGTGCCAGCAGTTACTCGGCAACGGGACTAGCGGGAGGTAATGAGCAGTTCTTC.

Only a few counts were recorded for this clonotype. This sequence joins TRBV7-2 and TRBJ2-1; no clear D. The CDR3 sequence is 13 residues long. The germline V and J ends were trimmed by 1 base and 9 bases, with 10 bases remaining between them. Germline assignment: CDR1 SGHTA and CDR2 FQGNSA. CDR3: CASSLDRDGEQFF. DNA for the CDR3: TGTGCCAGCAGCTTAGATCGCGACGGTGAGCAGTTCTTC.

The chain combines TRBV19 with TRBJ1-5; 9 nucleotides agree with TRBD1. CDR3 length: 15 amino acids. The V gene end was trimmed by 3 bases and the J gene end by 3 bases; junction bases not matched to a gene: 3. Per germline, CDR1 LNHDA and CDR2 SQIVND (reference sequence). In nucleotides, the CDR3 is TGTGCCAGTAGTATGGGACAGGGTACCAATCAGCCCCAGCATTTT. It encodes CASSMGQGTNQPQHF.

The V gene is TRBV20-1, the J gene TRBJ2-2; 8 nucleotides align to TRBD2. With 4 bases clipped from V and 5 bases from J, the junction kept 9 bases outside the gene matches. Germline V gene data show CDR1 as DFQATT and CDR2 as SNEGSKA (reference sequence). The CDR3 is 15 residues long. The CDR3 DNA sequence: TGCAGTGCTAAACCGGGACTAGGAGGAACCGGGGAGCTGTTTTTT. Translation gives CSAKPGLGGTGELFF.

This clonotype came up a few times. V usage is TRBV28 and J usage is TRBJ2-7; 8 bases fit TRBD1. This CDR3 contains 15 residues. CDR1 and CDR2 from the germline V gene are MDHEN and SYDVKM. V lost 4 bases to trimming and J lost 2 bases; unmatched junction nucleotides: 7. The CDR3 is CASSSGTGWTYEQYF. Written as DNA, the CDR3 is TGTGCCAGCAGTTCCGGGACAGGATGGACCTACGAGCAGTACTTC.

V gene TRBV28 combines with J gene TRBJ1-3, with D maybe TRBD1 (5 bases). This CDR3 comprises 15 residues. V lost 5 bases, J lost 4 bases, and 15 bases lay in between. Germline CDR1 and CDR2: MDHEN and SYDVKM. The CDR3 DNA reads TGTGCCAGCAGTCCCCCCGGGACGGTGGGAAACACCATATATTTT. Translation gives CASSPPGTVGNTIYF.

The V and J genes are TRBV20-1 and TRBJ1-6; 7 nucleotides agree with TRBD1. There are 15 residues in the CDR3. Unmatched junction bases numbered 5, after V lost 0 bases and J lost 6 bases. Germline V gene data show CDR1 as DFQATT and CDR2 as SNEGSKA (reference sequence). In DNA, the CDR3 is TGCAGTGCTAGAGATTTCGGGACAGCTAATTCACCCCTCCACTTT. This translates into CSARDFGTANSPLHF.

This clonotype was observed a few times. This chain connects TRBV6-2 or TRBV6-3 to TRBJ2-5; maybe TRBD1 (5 bases). V gave up 8 bases and J gave up 4 bases, with 23 bases separating them. Germline V gene sequence: CDR1 MNHEY, CDR2 SVGEGT. The CDR3 has 16 residues. The CDR3 DNA sequence: TGTGCCAGCCGCTCCGGCCAAGGGGCCCAAGGAGAGACCCAGTACTTC. This encodes CASRSGQGAQGETQYF.

The chain recombines TRBV7-8 with TRBJ2-7; unclear D gene. Trimming removed 0 bases from V and 3 bases from J, with 9 bases in between. CDR1 SGHVS and CDR2 FQNEAQ come from the germline V gene. This CDR3 has 14 amino acids. The CDR3 nucleotides read TGTGCCAGCAGCTTAGCGCTAGGTGGCTACGAGCAGTACGTC. Its protein product is CASSLALGGYEQYV.